What follows are 6 T cell receptor beta chains derived from one specimen sequenced in a study of vaccination and CD4 T cells after COVID-19. TCRdb called the PCR reads again in MiXCR, with one record for every CDR3 protein. The top ten hold about 1% of the sample, which has some 25,000 distinct CDR3 sequences, roughly 51% seen once. The sequencing here drew on CD4+ T cells from blood, taken before SARS-CoV-2 vaccination. The receptors were gathered from a human donor who had recovered from COVID-19.

Only one count was recorded for this clonotype. This rearrangement joins TRBV28 to TRBJ2-3; tentative D call: TRBD1 (6 bases). This CDR3 has 13 residues. In germline, CDR1 is MDHEN, CDR2 SYDVKM. Trimming cost V 6 bases and J 4 bases, with 11 bases left between them. CDR3 loop: CASSKGTPDTQYF. The CDR3 region has the DNA TGTGCCAGCAGCAAGGGGACACCAGATACGCAGTATTTT.

In this sample, this clonotype turned up once. This rearrangement joins TRBV20-1 to TRBJ2-3; no clear D. V was trimmed by 0 bases and J by 0 bases, leaving 7 bases between them. This CDR3 is built from 14 residues. Germline V gene lookup returns CDR1 DFQATT and CDR2 SNEGSKA (reference sequence). CDR3 region: CSARDQFSTDTQYF. CDR3 nucleotides: TGCAGTGCTAGAGATCAGTTTAGCACAGATACGCAGTATTTT.

The rearrangement joins TRBV21-1 to TRBJ1-1; no DNA check was done on the table's D call, TRBD1. TRBV21-1 is a recognized pseudogene. This CDR3 contains 15 residues. For the CDR3, the DNA is TGTGCCAGCAGCAAAGGATATCGGGGGGGCACTGAAGCTTTCTTT. Translation gives CASSKGYRGGTEAFF.

The gene calls are TRBV20-1 and TRBJ1-5; D is unclear. Trimming took off 3 bases at V and 3 bases at J, with 18 bases between the two ends. The germline CDR1 and CDR2 sequences are DFQATT and SNEGSKA (reference sequence). The CDR3 length is 16 residues. In DNA form, the CDR3 reads TGCAGTGCTAGCCGTGGTGGTGGTAGCCACAATCAGCCCCAGCATTTT. The encoded protein is CSASRGGGSHNQPQHF.

DNA for the CDR3: TGTGCCAGCAGCCTTCTCTACGAGCAGTACTTC. Translation: CASSLLYEQYF. V is TRBV7-2 and J is TRBJ2-7; D is unclear. The V end was cut by 5 bases, the J end by 3 bases, with 5 bases between. The germline V gene has CDR1 SGHTA and CDR2 FQGNSA. The CDR3 sequence is 11 residues long.

This clonotype was recorded only once. The chain joins TRBV6-1 to TRBJ2-7; the D gene could be TRBD1 or TRBD2 (5 bases each). Germline V gene sequence: CDR1 MNHNS, CDR2 SASEGT. The CDR3 covers 14 residues. V lost 6 bases to trimming and J lost 2 bases, with 14 bases between them. CDR3 protein: CASRSDRGPYEQYF. Here the CDR3 DNA reads TGTGCCAGCAGATCCGACCGGGGACCCTACGAGCAGTACTTC.